What follows are 8 T cell receptor beta chains derived from one specimen sequenced in a study of graft-versus-host responses after intestinal transplantation. The researchers put some 200,000 CFSE-labeled responder cells into plates with some 200,000 irradiated, violet-dye-labeled stimulator cells. Sequencing was performed with immunoSEQ multiplex PCR; in TCRdb, only in-frame clones are kept and a portion is missing. The repertoire has about 8,000 clones, about a third of them found once; the top ten carry approximately 2.1%. The source was alloreactive CD8+ T cells from a mixed lymphocyte reaction culture, collected before intestinal transplant. Noted subset: CFSE-low proliferating T cells sorted from roughly six-day pre-transplant mixed lymphocyte reaction (GvH or HvG direction). The source is a human patient who received an intestinal transplant.

This chain uses TRBV5-6 with TRBJ2-1; 7 positions agree with TRBD2. The trim removed 7 bases at V and 4 bases at J, leaving 8 bases unmatched. The CDR3 length is 14 residues. Germline CDR1 and CDR2: SGHDT and YYEEEE. This chain's CDR3 is CASLTRDYYNEQFF. In nucleotides, the CDR3 is TGTGCCAGCCTAACGCGGGACTATTACAATGAGCAGTTCTTC.

This chain links TRBV2 with TRBJ2-2; 9 bases agree with TRBD2. CDR1 SNHLY and CDR2 FYNNEI come from the germline V gene. Trimming at V came to 7 bases and at J to 6 bases, leaving 12 bases not matched to a gene. CDR3 length: 16 amino acids. The DNA for the CDR3 is TGTGCCAGCAAAGTGGGAGCGGGGGGACTCGCCGGGGAGCTGTTTTTT. It encodes CASKVGAGGLAGELFF.

In this sample, this clone is medium-sized. The V and J genes are TRBV4-3 and TRBJ1-3, with D perhaps TRBD1 (5 bases). This CDR3 has 16 amino acids. The germline V and J ends were trimmed by 4 bases and 4 bases, with 17 bases remaining between them. Germline V gene sequence: CDR1 LGHNA, CDR2 YSLEER. DNA of the CDR3: TGCGCCAGCAGCCTCCTATGGGGGGTAGGAGGAAACACCATATATTTT. Protein sequence: CASSLLWGVGGNTIYF.

This clone has more than one count but fewer than ten. The V and J genes are TRBV6-6 and TRBJ1-2; D ambiguous. This CDR3 region has 13 residues. Germline assignment: CDR1 MNHNY and CDR2 SVGAGI (reference sequence). V lost 7 bases, J lost 6 bases, and 15 bases lay in between. CDR3 protein: CASKGLLGNGYTF. The CDR3 nucleotides read TGTGCCAGCAAAGGATTACTAGGAAATGGCTACACCTTC.

This clone was counted between two and nine times. The rearrangement joins TRBV5-1 to TRBJ2-3, with TRBD1 matching 8 bases. This CDR3 is 14 amino acids long. Germline-derived CDR1 and CDR2 are SGHRS and YFSETQ. V gave up 4 bases and J gave up 1 base; unmatched junction bases: 2. For the CDR3, the DNA is TGCGCCAGCAGCCCGGGACAGGGCACAGATACGCAGTATTTT. This sequence encodes CASSPGQGTDTQYF.

This clone qualifies as medium-sized. The V and J genes are TRBV4-2 and TRBJ2-7, with TRBD2 identical over 11 bases. The CDR3 has 15 amino acids. V was pared by 4 bases and J by 3 bases, with 5 bases of the junction left unmatched. Germline CDR1 and CDR2: LGHNA and YNFKEQ. The CDR3 DNA reads as TGTGCCAGCAGCCTAGGGACTAGCGGTTTCTACGAGCAGTACTTC. It specifies CASSLGTSGFYEQYF.

In DNA, the CDR3 is TGCGCCAGCAGTGAGTCGCACCCTACAGGGGGAGTCGAGACCCAGTACTTC. As protein: CASSESHPTGGVETQYF. V is TRBV10-1 and J is TRBJ2-5; 8 nucleotides line up with TRBD1. This CDR3 contains 17 residues. The germline gives CDR1 WNHNN, CDR2 SYGVQD (reference sequence). With V trimmed by 0 bases and J by 5 bases, 11 bases remained unmatched.

This clone is judged medium-sized (0.01 to 0.1%). This chain links TRBV27 with TRBJ2-7, with TRBD1 matching over 10 bases. After removal of 2 bases from V and 8 bases from J, the junction contained 6 bases not matched to a gene. Germline CDR1 MNHEY, CDR2 SMNVEV (reference sequence). The CDR3 is 14 amino acids. The CDR3 sequence is CASSLGTGAFKQYF. The CDR3 DNA follows: TGTGCCAGCAGTTTAGGGACAGGGGCTTTTAAGCAGTACTTC.